This T cell receptor beta chain was sequenced in a study of T cell changes during pregnancy in multiple sclerosis. The assay was immunoSEQ multiplex PCR, and TCRdb's table has in-frame clones only and misses some. Found here are about 69,000 clones, just over 90% of them singletons; the top ten hold about 1.5%. The sample consisted of peripheral blood, taken in the third trimester of pregnancy. The receptor's source is a female donor with multiple sclerosis, enrolled in a pregnancy study.

The CDR3 DNA reads TGTGCCATCAGCCTCTTGGGGACAGGGGGCAACGAGCAGTACTTC. Its protein is CAISLLGTGGNEQYF. The chain recombines TRBV10-3 with TRBJ2-7; 12 nucleotides match TRBD1. The CDR3 is 15 residues long. The junction had 8 bases not matched to a gene; V was cut back by 6 bases and J by 5 bases. Germline assignment: CDR1 ENHRY and CDR2 SYGVKD.